The 27 T cell receptor beta chains below come from one sample, sequenced in a study of CD8 T cells in Susac syndrome. Reverse transcription used roughly 0.45 to 1 ug RNA and random hexamers. TCRdb ran MiXCR on the immunoSEQ multiplex PCR reads and lists one entry per CDR3 protein. Of approximately 150,000 distinct CDR3 sequences listed, under 95% were seen once; the top ten hold around 0.097%. Sequenced material: CD4+ T cells from PBMCs. These receptors were collected from a human donor with multiple sclerosis.

The V and J genes are TRBV20-1 and TRBJ2-3, with a possible D match to TRBD2 (6 bases). This CDR3 has 15 amino acids. Trimming took off 3 bases at V and 0 bases at J, with 13 bases between the two ends. The germline V gene has CDR1 DFQATT and CDR2 SNEGSKA (reference sequence). The CDR3 is CSASSGEGSTDTQYF. CDR3 coding DNA: TGCAGTGCTAGCTCGGGAGAGGGTAGCACAGATACGCAGTATTTT.

The J gene is TRBJ1-5, the V gene TRBV2; D uncertain. This CDR3 comprises 15 residues. V shed 0 bases and J shed 0 bases, with 6 bases lying between them. Germline V gives CDR1 SNHLY, CDR2 FYNNEI. CDR3 residues: CASSEAGNSNQPQHF. DNA of the CDR3: TGTGCCAGCAGTGAAGCGGGTAATAGCAATCAGCCCCAGCATTTT.

The V and J genes are TRBV9 and TRBJ2-1, with 9 bases lining up with TRBD2. V shed 7 bases and J 6 bases; nucleotides not matched to a gene: 2. Germline values: CDR1 SGDLS, CDR2 YYNGEE. There are 12 residues in the CDR3. CDR3 coding DNA: TGTGCCAGCGGGACTAGCATCAATGAGCAGTTCTTC. This codes for CASGTSINEQFF.

The rearrangement joins TRBV6-2 or TRBV6-3 to TRBJ1-2; TRBD1 agrees at 9 bases. Germline V lookup: CDR1 MNHEY, CDR2 SVGEGT. With V trimmed by 6 bases and J by 5 bases, 13 bases remained unmatched. CDR3 length: 16 residues. The CDR3 nucleotides read TGTGCCAGCAGCTCAAATTCCCCGGGACAGGGTTATGGCTACACCTTC. Its protein product is CASSSNSPGQGYGYTF.

This clonotype was counted once. The CDR3 reads CASSPGYVGQETQYF. CDR3 nucleotide sequence: TGTGCCAGCAGCCCAGGGTACGTCGGCCAAGAGACCCAGTACTTC. J is TRBJ2-5 and V is TRBV27; D possibly corresponds to TRBD1 (5 bases). The germline CDR1 and CDR2 sequences are MNHEY and SMNVEV (reference sequence). Trimming shortened V by 6 bases and J by 1 base, and 15 bases separated the two germline ends. The length of the CDR3 is 15 residues.

The CDR3 region has the DNA TGTGCCAGCAGTATACACCCTAGGGAGACCCAGTACTTC. This encodes CASSIHPRETQYF. The chain combines TRBV28 with TRBJ2-5; the D is unclear. From germline, CDR1 is MDHEN and CDR2 SYDVKM. V lost 5 bases and J 5 bases, leaving 12 bases between the germline ends. The CDR3 totals 13 residues.

The chain combines TRBV5-1 with TRBJ2-7; D unresolved. V shed 2 bases and J shed 1 base, with 19 bases lying between them. The CDR3 is 17 amino acids. CDR1 and CDR2 from the germline V gene are SGHRS and YFSETQ. CDR3 in DNA: TGCGCCAGCAGCTTAAGTCCCCCGGCAGCCAAGTCCTACGAGCAGTACTTC. Translation: CASSLSPPAAKSYEQYF.

This clonotype appeared once. The rearrangement links TRBV28 to TRBJ1-6; D is unclear. Trimming left V 6 bases short and J 1 base short, with 4 bases between. The CDR3 contains 13 residues. The germline CDR1 and CDR2 sequences are MDHEN and SYDVKM. CDR3 sequence (DNA): TGTGCCAGCAGAGCGTCCTATAATTCACCCCTCCACTTT. It translates to CASRASYNSPLHF.

The J gene is TRBJ2-1, the V gene TRBV4-3, with D perhaps assigned TRBD1 or TRBD2 (6 bases each). Per the germline V gene, CDR1 is LGHNA and CDR2 is YSLEER. Trimming shortened V by 0 bases and J by 10 bases, and 13 bases separated the two germline ends. CDR3 length: 14 residues. In DNA form, the CDR3 reads TGCGCCAGCAGCCAAGATTTGGGGGGCAGGGAGCAGTTCTTC. Translating it yields CASSQDLGGREQFF.

The genes are TRBV30 and TRBJ2-1; 12 bases align to TRBD2. Germline trimming cut 0 bases from V and 7 bases from J; bases unmatched to any gene: 4. The CDR3 extends over 15 amino acids. Germline V CDR1 and CDR2: GTSNPN, SVGIG (reference sequence). The CDR3 region has the DNA TGTGCCTGGAGTGTACCTAGCGGGAGGGTAAATGAGCAGTTCTTC. It encodes CAWSVPSGRVNEQFF.

J is TRBJ1-6 and V is TRBV30; no reliable D call. Germline lookup yields CDR1 GTSNPN and CDR2 SVGIG (reference sequence). The CDR3 covers 14 residues. V lost 0 bases and J lost 4, with 7 bases in between. The CDR3 sequence: CAWSVGQYNSPLHF. The DNA for the CDR3 is TGTGCCTGGAGTGTAGGGCAGTATAATTCACCCCTCCACTTT.

This clonotype was detected once. The chain links TRBV7-6 to TRBJ1-1; D ambiguous. Germline V gene sequence: CDR1 SGHVS, CDR2 FNYEAQ. V was shortened by 4 bases and J by 2 bases, with 11 bases between the two germline ends. The length of the CDR3 is 14 residues. DNA of the CDR3: TGTGCCAGCAGCTCCTGGTCCGGTAACACTGAAGCTTTCTTT. Its protein is CASSSWSGNTEAFF.

Turning to this clonotype: Its ends do not fully match the called genes, so a read error is possible. This chain uses TRBV5-6 with TRBJ2-2; TRBD2 matches 7 bases. CDR1 and CDR2 (germline): SGHDT, YYEEEE. The CDR3 loop spans 14 amino acids. The CDR3 here is CASSWTSFSGELFF. In nucleotides, the CDR3 is TGTGCCAGCAGCTGGACTAGTTTTTCTGGGGAGCTTTTTTTT. The full variable domain, rest sourced from reference TRBV5-6 and TRBJ2-2, is DAGVTQSPTHLIKTRGQQVTLRCSPKSGHDTVSWYQQALGQGPQFIFQYYEEEERQRGNFPDRFSGHQFPNYSSELNVNALLLGDSALYLCASSWTSFSGELFFGEGSRLTVL.

J is TRBJ2-5 and V is TRBV20-1; no reliable D call. Germline V lookup: CDR1 DFQATT, CDR2 SNEGSKA (reference sequence). Trimming removed 0 bases at V and 2 bases at J, with 7 bases between. This CDR3 region has 13 residues. The chain's CDR3 is CSARDSIQETQYF. The CDR3 DNA reads TGCAGTGCTAGAGACTCCATTCAAGAGACCCAGTACTTC.

This clonotype was seen more than once but under ten times. The J gene is TRBJ1-2, the V gene TRBV18, with 9 nucleotides matching TRBD1. CDR1 KGHSH and CDR2 LQKENI come from the germline V gene. J was trimmed by 4 bases and V by 5 bases; bases with no gene match: 2. The CDR3 is 13 amino acids. The CDR3 loop is CASSSGQGYGYTF. The CDR3 DNA is TGTGCCAGCTCATCGGGACAGGGCTATGGCTACACCTTC.

A single count supports this clonotype. The chain links TRBV6-2 or TRBV6-3 to TRBJ2-5, with TRBD1 identical over 8 bases. V lost 4 bases, J lost 3 bases, and 10 bases stayed unmatched. The CDR3 sequence is 16 residues long. Germline-derived CDR1 and CDR2 are MNHEY and SVGEGT. In DNA form, the CDR3 reads TGTGCCAGCAGTTCAGACGGACAGGGTCTAAAAGAGACCCAGTACTTC. This encodes CASSSDGQGLKETQYF.

This clonotype occurred once. The V and J genes are TRBV10-3 and TRBJ2-3; D perhaps matches TRBD2 (6 bases). Trimming took 6 bases from V and 0 from J, leaving 10 bases between them. The germline V gene has CDR1 ENHRY and CDR2 SYGVKD. CDR3 length equals 14 residues. In DNA, the CDR3 is TGTGCCATCAGGGCGGGATATAGCACAGATACGCAGTATTTT. Translated, it gives CAIRAGYSTDTQYF.

The V call is TRBV7-8, the J call TRBJ1-2; no clear D gene. Germline-derived CDR1 and CDR2 are SGHVS and FQNEAQ. V lost 5 bases and J 7 bases, leaving 14 bases between the germline ends. The CDR3 is 13 residues long. The CDR3 sequence: CASSLPVASGYTF. For the CDR3, the DNA is TGTGCCAGCAGCCTCCCGGTTGCGAGTGGCTACACCTTC.

This chain uses TRBV2 with TRBJ2-7; 11 bases match TRBD1. V trimming: 6 bases; J trimming: 7 bases; junction bases outside the gene matches: 26. The germline gives CDR1 SNHLY, CDR2 FYNNEI. There are 20 residues in the CDR3. CDR3 in DNA: TGTGCCAGCAGAGCGGGACAGGGGGTTTTTTACGGACGCGGGGCCCTAGAGCAGTACTTC. It is translated as CASRAGQGVFYGRGALEQYF.

The chain uses TRBV7-3 and TRBJ2-3; 8 bases fit TRBD2. This CDR3 region has 14 residues. Unmatched junction bases numbered 3, after V lost 4 bases and J lost 3 bases. Germline loops: CDR1 SGHTA, CDR2 FQGTGA. The CDR3 spells CASSYGRATDTQYF. Here the CDR3 DNA reads TGTGCCAGCAGCTACGGGAGGGCGACAGATACGCAGTATTTT.

This clonotype showed up just once. This rearrangement joins TRBV28 to TRBJ2-5; TRBD2 matches at 12 bases. The CDR3 length is 15 residues. Germline V gives CDR1 MDHEN, CDR2 SYDVKM. The V gene end was trimmed by 5 bases and the J gene end by 5 bases; junction bases not matched to a gene: 6. The CDR3 nucleotides are TGTGCCAGCAGTCAACCGGGACTAGCGGGTGAGACCCAGTACTTC. Translating it yields CASSQPGLAGETQYF.

J is TRBJ2-3 and V is TRBV11-2; D tentatively reads TRBD1 or TRBD2 (5 bases each). The CDR3 runs to 23 residues. The ends were cut back, 0 bases at V and 0 bases at J, with 31 bases in the middle. Germline V CDR1 and CDR2: SGHAT, FQNNGV. The CDR3 nucleotides read TGTGCCAGCAGCTTAGAGGGGCCCCAAACAGCGGTCCCGCGGGCGCCTAGCACAGATACGCAGTATTTT. Its translation is CASSLEGPQTAVPRAPSTDTQYF.

The chain uses TRBV5-6 and TRBJ1-2, with 7 bases fitting TRBD1. The germline V gene encodes CDR1 SGHDT and CDR2 YYEEEE. The V and J ends lost 0 bases and 8 bases, in that order; junction bases with no gene match: 7. This CDR3 has 14 residues. The CDR3 here is CASSLGMTGKGYTF. The CDR3 region has the DNA TGTGCCAGCAGCTTGGGGATGACAGGGAAGGGCTACACCTTC.

This chain joins TRBV2 and TRBJ2-7; D is undetermined. V was shortened by 0 bases and J by 3 bases, with 3 bases between the two germline ends. The CDR3 covers 12 residues. Per the germline V gene, CDR1 is SNHLY and CDR2 is FYNNEI. This chain's CDR3 is CASSEAIYEQYF. In nucleotides, the CDR3 is TGTGCCAGCAGTGAAGCGATCTACGAGCAGTACTTC.

V gene TRBV30 combines with J gene TRBJ1-2; D not resolved. CDR3 size: 11 residues. Germline loops: CDR1 GTSNPN, CDR2 SVGIG (reference sequence). V dropped 3 bases and J dropped 8 bases, with 10 bases sitting between them. The CDR3 nucleotides read TGTGCCTGGAGGATCTCGCGGGGCTACACCTTC. It encodes CAWRISRGYTF.

V gene TRBV30 combines with J gene TRBJ1-5; possibly TRBD1 for D (6 bases). The V and J ends lost 3 bases and 12 bases respectively, with 21 bases between them. The CDR3 length is 14 residues. The V gene's germline CDR1 is GTSNPN and CDR2 SVGIG (reference sequence). Here the CDR3 reads CAWSYPDRIQDQHF. The CDR3 DNA follows: TGTGCCTGGAGCTACCCAGACAGGATCCAGGACCAGCATTTT.

This clonotype was seen just once. An end of the junction does not agree with germline; a read error may underlie this. J is TRBJ2-1 and V is TRBV6-1; 13 nucleotides align to TRBD2. From germline, CDR1 is MNHNS and CDR2 SASEGT. The CDR3 extends over 18 amino acids. The CDR3 coding sequence is TGTGCCATCAGTGAGTTCAGGACTAGCGGGAGCCCCTACAATGAGCAGTTCTTC. Protein product: CAISEFRTSGSPYNEQFF.